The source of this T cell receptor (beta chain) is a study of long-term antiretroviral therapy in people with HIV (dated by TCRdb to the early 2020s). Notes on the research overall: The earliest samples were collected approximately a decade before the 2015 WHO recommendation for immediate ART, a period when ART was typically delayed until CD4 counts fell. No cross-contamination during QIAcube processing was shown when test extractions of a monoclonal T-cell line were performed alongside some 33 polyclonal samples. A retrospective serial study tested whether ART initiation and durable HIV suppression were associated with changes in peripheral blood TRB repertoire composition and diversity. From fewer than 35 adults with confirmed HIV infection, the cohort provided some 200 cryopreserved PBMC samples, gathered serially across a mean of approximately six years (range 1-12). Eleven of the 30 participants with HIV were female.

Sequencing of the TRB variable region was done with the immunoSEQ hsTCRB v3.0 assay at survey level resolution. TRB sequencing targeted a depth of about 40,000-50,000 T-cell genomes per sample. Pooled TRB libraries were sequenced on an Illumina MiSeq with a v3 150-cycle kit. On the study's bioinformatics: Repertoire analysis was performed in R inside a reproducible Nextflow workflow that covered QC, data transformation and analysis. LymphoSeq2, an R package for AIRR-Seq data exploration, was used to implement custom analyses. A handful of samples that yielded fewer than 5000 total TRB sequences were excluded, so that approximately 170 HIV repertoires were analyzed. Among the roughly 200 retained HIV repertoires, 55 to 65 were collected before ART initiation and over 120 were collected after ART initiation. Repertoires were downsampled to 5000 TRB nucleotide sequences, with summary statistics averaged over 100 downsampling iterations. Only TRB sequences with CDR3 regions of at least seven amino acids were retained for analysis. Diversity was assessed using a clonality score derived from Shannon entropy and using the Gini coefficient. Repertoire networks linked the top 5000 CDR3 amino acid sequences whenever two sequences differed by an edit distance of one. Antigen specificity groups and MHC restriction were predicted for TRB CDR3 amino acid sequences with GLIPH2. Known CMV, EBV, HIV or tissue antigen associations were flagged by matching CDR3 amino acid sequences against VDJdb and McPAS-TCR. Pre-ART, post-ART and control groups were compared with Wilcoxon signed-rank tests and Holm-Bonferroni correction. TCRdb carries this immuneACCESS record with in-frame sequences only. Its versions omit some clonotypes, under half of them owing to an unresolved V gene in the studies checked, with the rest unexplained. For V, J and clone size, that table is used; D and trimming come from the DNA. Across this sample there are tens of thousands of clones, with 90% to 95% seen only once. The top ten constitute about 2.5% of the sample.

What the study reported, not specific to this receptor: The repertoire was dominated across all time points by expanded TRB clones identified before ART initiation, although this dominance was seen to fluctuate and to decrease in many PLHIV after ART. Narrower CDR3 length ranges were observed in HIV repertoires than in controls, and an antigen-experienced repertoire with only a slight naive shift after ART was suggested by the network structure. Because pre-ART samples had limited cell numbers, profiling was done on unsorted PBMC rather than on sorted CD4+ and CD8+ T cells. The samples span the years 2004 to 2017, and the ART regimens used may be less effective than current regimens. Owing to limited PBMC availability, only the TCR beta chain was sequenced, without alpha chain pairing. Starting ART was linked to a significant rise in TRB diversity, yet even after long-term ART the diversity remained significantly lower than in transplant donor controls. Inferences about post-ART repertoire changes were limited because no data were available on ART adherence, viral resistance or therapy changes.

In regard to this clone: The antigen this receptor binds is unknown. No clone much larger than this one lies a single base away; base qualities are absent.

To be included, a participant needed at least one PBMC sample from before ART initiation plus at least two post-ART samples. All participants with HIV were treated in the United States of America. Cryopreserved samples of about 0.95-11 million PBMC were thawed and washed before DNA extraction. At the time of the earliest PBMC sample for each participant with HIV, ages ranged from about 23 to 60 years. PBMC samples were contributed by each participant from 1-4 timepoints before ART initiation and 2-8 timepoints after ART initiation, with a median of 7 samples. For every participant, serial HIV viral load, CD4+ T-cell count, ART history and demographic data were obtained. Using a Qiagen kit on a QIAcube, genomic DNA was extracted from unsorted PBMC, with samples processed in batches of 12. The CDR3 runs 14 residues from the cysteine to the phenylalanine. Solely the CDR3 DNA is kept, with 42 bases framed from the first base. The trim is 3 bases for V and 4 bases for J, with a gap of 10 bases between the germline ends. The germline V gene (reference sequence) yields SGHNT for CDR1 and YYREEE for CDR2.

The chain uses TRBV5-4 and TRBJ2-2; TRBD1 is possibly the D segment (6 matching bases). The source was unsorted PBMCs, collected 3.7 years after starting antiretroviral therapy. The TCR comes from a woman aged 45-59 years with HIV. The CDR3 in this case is CASSSGVLTGELFF. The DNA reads TGTGCCAGCAGCTCAGGGGTTCTCACCGGGGAGCTGTTTTTT.